A selection of T cell receptor beta chains follows, all from one sample in a study of metastatic and nonmetastatic thyroid tumors. Through MiXCR, TCRdb re-clonotyped the PCR reads. Of around 29,000 clones listed, less than 30% are singletons. The specimen sequenced was blood. The receptors shown here come from a female donor with papillary thyroid cancer or a benign thyroid nodule (not recorded which). Some clones in this sample may be carry-over from other donors' samples. CDR3s include the opening cysteine and the closing phenylalanine or tryptophan. A D gene is named only where the DNA matches it firmly. Size tells how often a clone was seen (once, few, many) or the class of an expanded clone, and some rows leave it out.

v_gene	d_gene	abundance	j_gene	CDR3aa	CDR3nt
TRBV7-6	-	few	TRBJ2-1	CASSPGNEQFF	TGTGCCAGCAGCCCCGGGAACGAGCAGTTCTTC
TRBV3-1	-	few	TRBJ2-4	CASSQKGTKQYF	TGTGCCAGCAGCCAGAAAGGGACAAAACAGTACTTC
TRBV11-2	-	-	TRBJ1-3	CASSLGSIGNTIYF	TGTGCCAGCAGCCTGGGATCCATAGGAAACACCATATATTTT
TRBV30	-	-	TRBJ2-7	CAWKSEVSSYEQYF	TGTGCCTGGAAATCTGAAGTAAGCTCCTACGAGCAGTACTTC
TRBV4-3	TRBD2	many	TRBJ2-1	CASSQGLAGLNEQFF	TGCGCCAGCAGCCAAGGGCTAGCGGGCCTCAATGAGCAGTTCTTC
TRBV6-1	TRBD2	few	TRBJ2-7	CASRELAGGSSYEQYF	TGTGCCAGCAGGGAACTAGCGGGAGGAAGCTCCTACGAGCAGTACTTC
TRBV28	TRBD2	-	TRBJ2-1	CASSIMHRVSSSGNNEQFF	TGTGCCAGTAGTATTATGCACAGGGTATCATCTAGCGGGAACAATGAGCAGTTCTTC
TRBV7-9	-	-	TRBJ1-5	CASRAGNNQPQHF	TGTGCCAGCAGGGCCGGGAACAATCAGCCCCAGCATTTT
TRBV24-1	TRBD1	once	TRBJ2-5	CATSDPGQGGVLETQYF	TGTGCCACCAGTGATCCGGGACAGGGGGGTGTTTTAGAGACCCAGTACTTC
TRBV12-3/TRBV12-4	TRBD1	medium-sized	TRBJ1-2	CASSPGGWYGYTF	TGTGCCAGCAGCCCAGGGGGGTGGTATGGCTACACCTTC
TRBV27	-	large	TRBJ1-2	CASSLSPGAVGYTF	TGTGCCAGCAGTTTATCGCCAGGGGCGGTTGGCTACACCTTC
TRBV12-3/TRBV12-4	-	many	TRBJ2-3	CASSFRRGLSSTDTQYF	TGTGCCAGCAGTTTTAGGCGCGGACTATCTAGCACAGATACGCAGTATTTT
TRBV6-1	-	-	TRBJ2-7	CASSEGEGASEQYF	TGTGCCAGCAGTGAAGGCGAAGGAGCTTCCGAGCAGTACTTC
TRBV11-2	-	few	TRBJ2-2	CASSLRAGHPLNTGELFF	TGTGCCAGCAGCTTACGGGCGGGGCACCCCCTGAACACCGGGGAGCTGTTTTTT
TRBV21-1	-	many	TRBJ1-1	CASSIHGGQGAFSTPEAFF	TGTGCCAGCAGCATCCACGGGGGACAGGGGGCGTTTTCGACCCCTGAAGCTTTCTTT
TRBV4-3	-	-	TRBJ1-1	CASSRDAVLTEAFF	TGCGCCAGCAGCCGTGACGCTGTGCTCACTGAAGCTTTCTTT
TRBV6-4	-	-	TRBJ2-2	CASSVSGRGGELFF	TGTGCCAGCAGTGTCAGTGGGCGCGGAGGGGAGCTGTTTTTT
TRBV5-4	-	-	TRBJ2-1	CASSRLRSNEQFF	TGTGCCAGCAGCCGACTACGATCTAATGAGCAGTTCTTC
TRBV24-1	-	few	TRBJ1-3	CATISEGNYGNTIYF	TGTGCTACCATTAGCGAAGGGAATTACGGAAACACCATATATTTT
TRBV7-2	TRBD2	many	TRBJ2-3	CASSLGGLAGHTQYF	TGTGCCAGCAGCTTAGGGGGACTAGCGGGCCATACGCAGTATTTT
TRBV7-3	TRBD2	many	TRBJ2-1	CASSLTASGNEQFF	TGTGCCAGCAGCTTAACGGCTAGCGGGAATGAGCAGTTCTTC
TRBV20-1	TRBD1	-	TRBJ1-5	CSAIPGGSGNQPQHF	TGCAGTGCTATTCCAGGGGGGAGTGGCAATCAGCCCCAGCATTTT
TRBV30	-	many	TRBJ2-5	CACQGPQETQYF	TGTGCCTGCCAGGGACCCCAAGAGACCCAGTACTTC
TRBV7-8	TRBD1	once	TRBJ1-4	CASSLSFRDRISTNEKLFF	TGTGCCAGCAGCTTGTCCTTCCGGGACAGGATTTCAACTAATGAAAAACTGTTTTTT
TRBV6-5	-	few	TRBJ2-7	CASSYSSGFWAGNYEQYF	TGTGCCAGCAGTTACTCGTCTGGGTTTTGGGCCGGGAACTACGAGCAGTACTTC
TRBV6-1	-	few	TRBJ1-1	CAGVTGSDTEAFF	TGTGCCGGCGTCACAGGGTCTGACACTGAAGCTTTCTTT
TRBV6-1	-	-	TRBJ1-3	CANNPRGLYGNTIYF	TGCGCCAACAACCCTAGGGGTCTCTATGGAAACACCATATATTTT
TRBV3-1	TRBD1	-	TRBJ1-2	CASSQGDRRGYTF	TGTGCCAGCAGCCAAGGGGACAGAAGAGGCTACACCTTC
TRBV6-1	-	few	TRBJ1-5	CASRNRQINQPQHF	TGTGCCAGCAGGAATCGACAGATCAATCAGCCCCAGCATTTT
TRBV3-1	-	many	TRBJ1-2	CASSQGLSGRGSTGYTF	TGTGCCAGCAGCCAAGGTCTCTCAGGCCGGGGCAGTACCGGCTACACCTTC
TRBV11-2	-	many	TRBJ2-7	CASSLGGVRFEQYF	TGTGCCAGCAGCTTAGGGGGGGTGCGCTTCGAGCAGTACTTC
TRBV30	-	many	TRBJ2-5	CAWSPGTETQYF	TGTGCCTGGAGTCCAGGGACAGAGACCCAGTACTTC
TRBV5-1	-	-	TRBJ1-2	CASSSDGTSFDGYTF	TGCGCCAGCAGTTCTGACGGGACCTCCTTTGATGGCTACACCTTC
TRBV12-3/TRBV12-4	-	few	TRBJ2-2	CASSLTRPGGLFF	TGTGCCAGCAGTTTGACCCGTCCCGGGGGGCTGTTTTTT
TRBV6-2/TRBV6-3	-	many	TRBJ2-5	CASSGLWNQETQYF	TGTGCCAGCAGCGGTCTATGGAACCAAGAGACCCAGTACTTC
TRBV6-4	TRBD2	few	TRBJ2-3	CASSDSSGGTDTQYF	TGTGCCAGCAGTGACTCTAGCGGGGGCACAGATACGCAGTATTTT
TRBV19	-	few	TRBJ2-7	CASHQRDYPHEQYF	TGTGCCAGTCACCAACGGGATTACCCCCACGAGCAGTACTTC
TRBV12-3/TRBV12-4	TRBD2	-	TRBJ2-1	CASSFGREQFF	TGTGCCAGCAGTTTCGGGAGGGAGCAGTTCTTC
TRBV4-1	TRBD2	many	TRBJ2-2	CASSQDPSGSQAGELFF	TGCGCCAGCAGCCAAGATCCTAGCGGGAGTCAGGCCGGGGAGCTGTTTTTT
TRBV20-1	-	-	TRBJ1-2	CSAVPGSDYGYTF	TGCAGTGCTGTACCGGGATCTGACTATGGCTACACCTTC